This section outlines one TCR beta chain sequence together with its context. The data were obtained in a study of radiotherapy plus CTLA-4 blockade in lung cancer. Per the germline V gene, CDR1 is LNHDA and CDR2 is SQIVND (reference sequence). The germline V and J ends were trimmed by 3 bases and 2 bases, with 16 bases remaining between them. The CDR3 totals 16 residues. The repertoire was sequenced with immunoSEQ multiplex PCR; TCRdb's copy has only in-frame clones and lacks some. Seen here are fewer than 90,000 clones, roughly four fifths observed once, and the top ten hold around 0.76%. The sequenced sample was peripheral blood, obtained from a patient treated with radiotherapy plus ipilimumab. The V call is TRBV19, the J call TRBJ2-5, with a tentative D call TRBD1 (5 bases). The clonotype originates from a human donor with non-small cell lung cancer who had stable disease on radiotherapy plus ipilimumab. CDR3: CASSMGQSPVQETQYF. For the CDR3, the DNA is TGTGCCAGTAGTATGGGGCAAAGCCCCGTTCAAGAGACCCAGTACTTC.